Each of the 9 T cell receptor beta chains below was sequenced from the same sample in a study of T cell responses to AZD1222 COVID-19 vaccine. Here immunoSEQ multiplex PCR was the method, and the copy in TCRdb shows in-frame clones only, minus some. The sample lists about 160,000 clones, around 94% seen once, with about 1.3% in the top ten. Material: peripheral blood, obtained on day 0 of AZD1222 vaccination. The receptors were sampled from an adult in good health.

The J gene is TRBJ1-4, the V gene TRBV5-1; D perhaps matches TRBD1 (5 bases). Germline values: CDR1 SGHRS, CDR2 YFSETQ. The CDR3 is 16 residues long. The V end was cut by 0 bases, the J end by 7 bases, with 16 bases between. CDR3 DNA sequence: TGCGCCAGCAGCTTGGGAGGACACTTGGGGGGTGAAAAACTGTTTTTT. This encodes CASSLGGHLGGEKLFF.

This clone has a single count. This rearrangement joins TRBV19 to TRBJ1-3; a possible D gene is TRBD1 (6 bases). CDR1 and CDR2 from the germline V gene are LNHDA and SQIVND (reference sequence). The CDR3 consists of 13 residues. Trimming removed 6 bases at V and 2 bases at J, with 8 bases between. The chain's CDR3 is CASSPGAGNTIYF. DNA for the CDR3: TGTGCCAGTAGCCCAGGGGCTGGAAACACCATATATTTT.

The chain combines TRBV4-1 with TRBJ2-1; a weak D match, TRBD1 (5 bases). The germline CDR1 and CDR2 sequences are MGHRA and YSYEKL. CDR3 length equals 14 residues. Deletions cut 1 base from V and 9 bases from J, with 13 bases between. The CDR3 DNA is TGCGCCAGCAGCCAAGGGGTAGTGGGGCTTGAGCAGTTCTTC. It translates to CASSQGVVGLEQFF.

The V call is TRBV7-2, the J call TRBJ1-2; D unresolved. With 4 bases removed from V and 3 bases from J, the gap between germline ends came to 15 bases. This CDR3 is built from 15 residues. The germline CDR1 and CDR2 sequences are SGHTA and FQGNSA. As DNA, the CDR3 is TGTGCCAGCAGCTCACTGATTACCCGATACTATGGCTACACCTTC. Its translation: CASSSLITRYYGYTF.

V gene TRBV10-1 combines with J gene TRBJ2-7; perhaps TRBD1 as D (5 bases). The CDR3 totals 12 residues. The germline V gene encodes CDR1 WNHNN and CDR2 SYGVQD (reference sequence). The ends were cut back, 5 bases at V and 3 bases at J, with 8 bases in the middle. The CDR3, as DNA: TGCGCCAGCAGTACAGGTATCTACGAGCAGTACGTC. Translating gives CASSTGIYEQYV.

The CDR3 here is CASRGTAKGEQYV. CDR3 DNA: TGTGCCAGCAGGGGGACAGCAAAGGGGGAGCAGTACGTC. This chain links TRBV6-5 with TRBJ2-7; the match to TRBD1 covers 7 bases. Germline V gene data show CDR1 as MNHEY and CDR2 as SVGAGI. Trimming removed 6 bases from V and 7 bases from J; junction bases left unmatched: 9. CDR3 length: 13 amino acids.

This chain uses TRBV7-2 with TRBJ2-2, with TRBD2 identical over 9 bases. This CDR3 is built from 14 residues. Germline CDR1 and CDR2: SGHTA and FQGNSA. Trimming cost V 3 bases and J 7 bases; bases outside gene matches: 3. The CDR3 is CASSFGLAIGELFF. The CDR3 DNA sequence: TGTGCCAGCAGCTTCGGACTAGCGATCGGGGAGCTGTTTTTT.

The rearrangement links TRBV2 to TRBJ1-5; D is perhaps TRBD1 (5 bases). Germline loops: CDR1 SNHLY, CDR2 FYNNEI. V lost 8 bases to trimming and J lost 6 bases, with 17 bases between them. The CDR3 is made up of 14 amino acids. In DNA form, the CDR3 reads TGTGCCAGCGGCCCCGCGGGGCGGGGTCAGCCCCAGCATTTT. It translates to CASGPAGRGQPQHF. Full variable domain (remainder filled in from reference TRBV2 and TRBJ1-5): EPEVTQTPSHQVTQMGQEVILRCVPISNHLYFYWYRQILGQKVEFLVSFYNNEISEKSEIFDDQFSVERPDGSNFTLKIRSTKLEDSAMYFCASGPAGRGQPQHFGDGTRLSIL.

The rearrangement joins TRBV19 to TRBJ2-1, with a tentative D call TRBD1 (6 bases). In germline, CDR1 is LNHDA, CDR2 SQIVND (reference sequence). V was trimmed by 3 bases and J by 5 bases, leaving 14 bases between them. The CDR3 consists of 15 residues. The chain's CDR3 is CASSISGQINNEQFF. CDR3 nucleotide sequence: TGTGCCAGTAGTATTTCAGGACAGATCAACAATGAGCAGTTCTTC.